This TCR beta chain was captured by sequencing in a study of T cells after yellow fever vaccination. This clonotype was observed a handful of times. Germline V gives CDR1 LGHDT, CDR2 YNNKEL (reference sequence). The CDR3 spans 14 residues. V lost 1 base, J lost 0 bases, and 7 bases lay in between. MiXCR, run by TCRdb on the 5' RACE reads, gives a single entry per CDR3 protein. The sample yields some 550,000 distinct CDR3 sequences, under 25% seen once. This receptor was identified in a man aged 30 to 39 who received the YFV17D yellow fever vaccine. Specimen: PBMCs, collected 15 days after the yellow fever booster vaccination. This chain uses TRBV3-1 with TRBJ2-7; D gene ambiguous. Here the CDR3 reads CASSQARSSYEQYF. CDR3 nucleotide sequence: TGTGCCAGCAGCCAAGCCAGGAGCTCCTACGAGCAGTACTTC.